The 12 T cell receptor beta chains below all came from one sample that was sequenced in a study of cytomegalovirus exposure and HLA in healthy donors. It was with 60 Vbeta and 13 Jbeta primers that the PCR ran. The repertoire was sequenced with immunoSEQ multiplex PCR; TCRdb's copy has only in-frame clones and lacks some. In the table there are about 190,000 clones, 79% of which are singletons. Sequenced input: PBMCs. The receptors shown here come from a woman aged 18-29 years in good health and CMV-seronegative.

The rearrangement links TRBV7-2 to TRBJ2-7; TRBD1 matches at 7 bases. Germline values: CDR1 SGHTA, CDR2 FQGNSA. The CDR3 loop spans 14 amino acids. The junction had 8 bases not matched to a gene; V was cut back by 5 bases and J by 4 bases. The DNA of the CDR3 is TGTGCCAGCAGCGGTACAGGGGCTAGGTACGAGCAGTACTTC. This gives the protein CASSGTGARYEQYF.

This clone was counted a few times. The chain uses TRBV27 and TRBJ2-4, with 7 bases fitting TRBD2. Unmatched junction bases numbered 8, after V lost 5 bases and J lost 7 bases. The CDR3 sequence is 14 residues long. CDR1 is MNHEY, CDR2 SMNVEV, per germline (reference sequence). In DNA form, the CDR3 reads TGTGCCAGCAGTCCCCGCCGGGGAGGGAACATTCAGTACTTC. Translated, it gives CASSPRRGGNIQYF.

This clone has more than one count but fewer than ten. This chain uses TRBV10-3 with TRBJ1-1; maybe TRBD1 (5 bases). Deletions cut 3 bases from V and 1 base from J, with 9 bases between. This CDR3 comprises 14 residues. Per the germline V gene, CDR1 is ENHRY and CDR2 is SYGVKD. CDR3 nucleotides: TGTGCCATCAGTGACAGACAGACGAACACTGAAGCTTTCTTT. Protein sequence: CAISDRQTNTEAFF.

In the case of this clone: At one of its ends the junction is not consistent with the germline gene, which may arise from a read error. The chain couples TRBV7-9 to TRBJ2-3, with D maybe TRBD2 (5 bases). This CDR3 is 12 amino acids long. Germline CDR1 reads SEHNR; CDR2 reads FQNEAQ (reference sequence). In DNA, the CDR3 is TGTTCCAGCAGCAGATCGGGGGATACGCAGTATTTT. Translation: CSSSRSGDTQYF.

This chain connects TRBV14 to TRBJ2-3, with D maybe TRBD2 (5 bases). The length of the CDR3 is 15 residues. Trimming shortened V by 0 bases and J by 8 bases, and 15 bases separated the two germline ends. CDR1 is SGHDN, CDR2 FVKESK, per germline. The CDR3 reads CASSQDTPGVVTQYF. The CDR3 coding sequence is TGTGCCAGCAGCCAAGATACCCCCGGGGTGGTTACGCAGTATTTT.

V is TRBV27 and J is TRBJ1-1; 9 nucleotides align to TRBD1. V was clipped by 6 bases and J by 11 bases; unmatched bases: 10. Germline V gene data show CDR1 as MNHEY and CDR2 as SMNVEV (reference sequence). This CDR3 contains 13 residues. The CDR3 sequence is CASRKPGQGLAFF. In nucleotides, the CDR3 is TGTGCCAGCAGGAAACCGGGACAGGGACTCGCTTTCTTT.

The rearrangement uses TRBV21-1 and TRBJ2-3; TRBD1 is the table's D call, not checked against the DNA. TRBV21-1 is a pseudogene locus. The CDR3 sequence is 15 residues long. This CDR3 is CASSNEDRASDTQYF. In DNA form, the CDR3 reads TGTGCCAGCAGCAACGAGGACAGGGCTTCGGATACGCAGTATTTT.

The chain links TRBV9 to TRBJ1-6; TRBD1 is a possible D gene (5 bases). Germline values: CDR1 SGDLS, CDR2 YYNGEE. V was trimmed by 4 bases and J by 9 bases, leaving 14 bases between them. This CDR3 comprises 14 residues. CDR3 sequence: CASSLGGGVSPLHF. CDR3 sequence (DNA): TGTGCCAGCAGCCTCGGGGGGGGAGTTTCACCCCTCCACTTT. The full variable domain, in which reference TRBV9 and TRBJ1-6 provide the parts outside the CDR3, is DSGVTQTPKHLITATGQRVTLRCSPRSGDLSVYWYQQSLDQGLQFLIQYYNGEERAKGNILERFSAQQFPDLHSELNLSSLELGDSALYFCASSLGGGVSPLHFGNGTRLTVT.

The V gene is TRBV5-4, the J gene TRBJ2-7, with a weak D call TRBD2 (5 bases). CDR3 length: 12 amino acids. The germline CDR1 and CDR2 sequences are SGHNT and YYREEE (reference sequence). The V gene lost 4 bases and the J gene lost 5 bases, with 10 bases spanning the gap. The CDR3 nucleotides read TGTGCCAGCAGCAGGACTGAGAACGAGCAGTACTTC. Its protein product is CASSRTENEQYF.

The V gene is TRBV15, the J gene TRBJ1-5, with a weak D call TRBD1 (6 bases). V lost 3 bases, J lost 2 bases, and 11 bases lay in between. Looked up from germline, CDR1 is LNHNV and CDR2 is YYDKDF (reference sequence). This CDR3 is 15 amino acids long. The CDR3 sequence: CATSRYREGNQPQHF. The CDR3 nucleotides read TGTGCCACCAGCAGGTACAGGGAAGGCAATCAGCCCCAGCATTTT.

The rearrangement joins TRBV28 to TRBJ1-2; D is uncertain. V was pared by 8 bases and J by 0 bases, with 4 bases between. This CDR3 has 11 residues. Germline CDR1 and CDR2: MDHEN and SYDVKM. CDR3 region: CASGPNYGYTF. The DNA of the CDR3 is TGTGCCAGCGGCCCTAACTATGGCTACACCTTC.

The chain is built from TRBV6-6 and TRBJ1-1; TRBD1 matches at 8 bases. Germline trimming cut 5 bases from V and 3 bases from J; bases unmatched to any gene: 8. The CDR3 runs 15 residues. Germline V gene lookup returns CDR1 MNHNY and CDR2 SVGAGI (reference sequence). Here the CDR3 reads CASSVPRGRDTEAFF. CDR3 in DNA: TGTGCCAGCAGTGTACCCAGGGGGCGCGACACTGAAGCTTTCTTT.